What follows are 20 T cell receptor beta chains derived from one specimen sequenced in a study of post-analysis software for immune sequencing data. These receptors' targets are unknown. Overall study findings and caveats: TRBV segments more frequent in patients than in controls numbered a few and included TRBV5-6, TRBV5-1 and TRBV20-1.

cDNA libraries for TCR beta contained unique molecular identifiers. TCRdb independently ran MiXCR on the PCR reads; one entry per CDR3 protein. The profile shows 500,000 to 600,000 distinct CDR3 sequences, 44% of them singletons. The specimen was blood. Every receptor here comes from a girl aged 5-17 years with multiple sclerosis.

This clonotype was counted only a few times. The V call is TRBV4-1, the J call TRBJ2-5; TRBD1 aligns across 7 bases. CDR3 size: 14 residues. V was pared by 1 base and J by 5 bases, with 4 bases of the junction left unmatched. Germline lookup yields CDR1 MGHRA and CDR2 YSYEKL. CDR3 coding DNA: TGCGCCAGCAGCCAAGTCGACAGGGAGGAGACCCAGTACTTC. Protein product: CASSQVDREETQYF.

This sequence joins TRBV27 and TRBJ2-7; 7 nucleotides agree with TRBD2. From germline, CDR1 is MNHEY and CDR2 SMNVEV (reference sequence). V shed 2 bases and J 0 bases; nucleotides not matched to a gene: 13. This CDR3 comprises 18 residues. The CDR3 loop reads CASSLSGGGDLLSYEQYF. DNA of the CDR3: TGTGCCAGCAGTTTAAGTGGGGGGGGGGACCTCCTCTCCTACGAGCAGTACTTC.

This clonotype was counted only a few times. The chain joins TRBV7-9 to TRBJ2-7, with 7 bases that match TRBD1. Germline V CDR1 and CDR2: SEHNR, FQNEAQ (reference sequence). This CDR3 has 13 amino acids. V lost 5 bases and J lost 4; bases outside the gene matches: 5. DNA of the CDR3: TGTGCCAGCAGCCACGGACAGGCTTACGAGCAGTACTTC. This sequence encodes CASSHGQAYEQYF.

This clonotype was detected only a few times. The chain uses TRBV6-6 and TRBJ2-7; D might be TRBD2 (5 bases). CDR3 size: 13 residues. The V gene lost 7 bases and the J gene lost 0 bases, with 10 bases spanning the gap. Germline assignment: CDR1 MNHNY and CDR2 SVGAGI (reference sequence). CDR3 nucleotide sequence: TGTGCCAGCACTCCGGGGATCTCCTACGAGCAGTACTTC. This codes for CASTPGISYEQYF.

This clonotype was counted ten times or more. The chain combines TRBV28 with TRBJ2-1; D call uncertain. CDR1 and CDR2 (germline): MDHEN, SYDVKM. The V end lost 5 bases, the J end lost 2 bases, and 10 bases lay between the germline ends. The CDR3 extends over 14 amino acids. DNA of the CDR3: TGTGCCAGCAGTCCCTCTCGGACCTACAATGAGCAGTTCTTC. This gives the protein CASSPSRTYNEQFF. Full variable domain (rest looked up from reference TRBV28 and TRBJ2-1): DVKVTQSSRYLVKRTGEKVFLECVQDMDHENMFWYRQDPGLGLRLIYFSYDVKMKEKGDIPEGYSVSREKKERFSLILESASTNQTSMYLCASSPSRTYNEQFFGPGTRLTVL.

This clonotype has only a few counts. The V call is TRBV12-3 or TRBV12-4, the J call TRBJ2-1; D not resolved. The CDR3 is made up of 16 amino acids. Trimming took off 3 bases at V and 0 bases at J, with 12 bases between the two ends. The CDR3, as DNA: TGTGCCAGCAGTTTGGGTACGCGAAGCTCCTACAATGAGCAGTTCTTC. It encodes CASSLGTRSSYNEQFF.

The genes are TRBV12-3 or TRBV12-4 and TRBJ1-5; 8 positions agree with TRBD1. V trimming: 5 bases; J trimming: 3 bases; junction bases outside the gene matches: 6. The CDR3 contains 15 residues. This CDR3 reads CASSPAGGSNQPQHF. The DNA of the CDR3 is TGTGCCAGCAGTCCAGCAGGGGGCTCCAATCAGCCCCAGCATTTT.

The V and J genes are TRBV7-2 and TRBJ2-3; 8 positions match TRBD2. The length of the CDR3 is 16 residues. Germline assignment: CDR1 SGHTA and CDR2 FQGNSA. The junction had 8 bases not matched to a gene; V was cut back by 6 bases and J by 0 bases. CDR3 DNA: TGTGCCAGCAGAGGGGAGCGGGGGAGCAGCACAGATACGCAGTATTTT. It yields the protein CASRGERGSSTDTQYF.

This rearrangement joins TRBV29-1 to TRBJ1-1, with TRBD1 matching over 7 bases. V gave up 6 bases and J gave up 4 bases; unmatched junction bases: 11. Germline V gene sequence: CDR1 SQVTM, CDR2 ANQGSEA. This CDR3 has 14 residues. This CDR3 is CSVHRGLPVTEAFF. In DNA form, the CDR3 reads TGCAGCGTCCATAGGGGGCTTCCGGTCACTGAAGCTTTCTTT. The whole variable domain, remainder taken from reference TRBV29-1 and TRBJ1-1, is SAVISQKPSRDICQRGTSLTIQCQVDSQVTMMFWYRQQPGQSLTLIATANQGSEATYESGFVIDKFPISRPNLTFSTLTVSNMSPEDSSIYLCSVHRGLPVTEAFFGQGTRLTVV.

This clonotype was seen more than once but under ten times. One end of the junction is discordant with germline, which a read error may explain. The CDR3 DNA sequence: TGTGCCAGCGGCGTAGTCCAGGCCCACGAGCAGTACTTC. This gives the protein CASGVVQAHEQYF. This chain links TRBV9 with TRBJ2-7; no clear D gene. CDR1 and CDR2 (germline): SGDLS, YYNGEE. The CDR3 spans 13 residues.

Concerning this clonotype: The junction shows a germline mismatch at one end, possibly a read error. The rearrangement links TRBV20-1 to TRBJ2-7; 7 nucleotides match TRBD2. Germline lookup yields CDR1 DFQATT and CDR2 SNEGSKA (reference sequence). This CDR3 comprises 10 residues. CDR3 nucleotide sequence: TGCAGTGCTGGGGACTACGGGCAGTACTTC. Its protein product is CSAGDYGQYF.

V and J are TRBV12-3 or TRBV12-4 and TRBJ2-1, with TRBD1 as a possible D gene (6 bases). V lost 10 bases to trimming and J lost 5 bases, with 12 bases between them. There are 12 residues in the CDR3. The CDR3 reads CATRGTHNEQFF. CDR3 nucleotide sequence: TGTGCCACCAGGGGAACCCACAATGAGCAGTTCTTC.

This rearrangement joins TRBV20-1 to TRBJ1-2; 9 nucleotides agree with TRBD1. The CDR3 is 14 amino acids. CDR1 and CDR2 (germline): DFQATT, SNEGSKA (reference sequence). Losses at the gene ends were 3 bases for V and 2 bases for J; bases not matched to a gene: 4. Written as DNA, the CDR3 is TGCAGTGCTAGGGTCGGGACAGGGAACTATGGCTACACCTTC. Translated: CSARVGTGNYGYTF.

This clonotype was found a few times. This chain connects TRBV29-1 to TRBJ1-4; D remains unclear. Germline V gene sequence: CDR1 SQVTM, CDR2 ANQGSEA. The germline V and J ends were trimmed by 6 bases and 0 bases, with 11 bases remaining between them. The CDR3 is made up of 14 amino acids. The CDR3 loop is CSVATDATNEKLFF. CDR3 nucleotides: TGCAGCGTCGCAACAGATGCAACTAATGAAAAACTGTTTTTT.

There are a few counts of this clonotype. The chain recombines TRBV3-1 with TRBJ2-3; D not certain. In germline, CDR1 is LGHDT, CDR2 YNNKEL (reference sequence). Trimming shortened V by 3 bases and J by 4 bases, and 11 bases separated the two germline ends. The length of the CDR3 is 14 residues. In nucleotides, the CDR3 is TGTGCCAGCAGCCAGACCGAAGTCCCAGATACGCAGTATTTT. Translated: CASSQTEVPDTQYF.

This clonotype came up a few times. The chain couples TRBV6-5 to TRBJ2-4, with TRBD2 as a possible D gene (6 bases). Germline V gene lookup returns CDR1 MNHEY and CDR2 SVGAGI. Trimming shortened V by 4 bases and J by 1 base, and 11 bases separated the two germline ends. The CDR3 runs 15 residues. In DNA, the CDR3 is TGTGCCAGCAGTTCGGGGGTTCGGGCCAAAAACATTCAGTACTTC. It translates to CASSSGVRAKNIQYF.

This clonotype was detected only a few times. The rearrangement uses TRBV4-1 and TRBJ2-1; 11 nucleotides line up with TRBD1. CDR3 length: 16 residues. CDR1 and CDR2 from the germline V gene are MGHRA and YSYEKL. V dropped 4 bases and J dropped 4; count of bases not matched to a gene: 6. In DNA form, the CDR3 reads TGCGCCAGCAGCCGAGGACAGGGGGCGCGGTACAATGAGCAGTTCTTC. This translates into CASSRGQGARYNEQFF.

J is TRBJ1-2 and V is TRBV19, with TRBD1 matching over 9 bases. The CDR3 length is 14 residues. Germline values: CDR1 LNHDA, CDR2 SQIVND (reference sequence). After removal of 7 bases from V and 4 bases from J, the junction contained 7 bases not matched to a gene. This CDR3 reads CASTQEGQGYGYTF. Here the CDR3 DNA reads TGTGCCAGTACTCAAGAGGGACAGGGCTATGGCTACACCTTC.

The rearrangement links TRBV7-3 to TRBJ1-2; D is possibly TRBD1 (6 bases). Germline V gene data show CDR1 as SGHTA and CDR2 as FQGTGA. Trimming removed 4 bases from V and 1 base from J, with 10 bases in between. The CDR3 has 14 residues. The CDR3, as DNA: TGTGCCAGCAGCTCTTCAGGGGATAACTATGGCTACACCTTC. This encodes CASSSSGDNYGYTF.

The CDR3 region is CASSLRLGRGMNTEAFF. DNA of the CDR3: TGTGCCAGCAGCTTGCGGCTCGGCAGGGGGATGAACACTGAAGCTTTCTTT. The chain uses TRBV5-5 and TRBJ1-1; 7 bases agree with TRBD1. V lost 1 base, J lost 0 bases, and 9 bases stayed unmatched. Germline V lookup: CDR1 SGHKS, CDR2 YYEKEE (reference sequence). The length of the CDR3 is 17 residues. Full variable domain (outside the CDR3, taken from reference TRBV5-5 and TRBJ1-1): DAGVTQSPTHLIKTRGQQVTLRCSPISGHKSVSWYQQVLGQGPQFIFQYYEKEERGRGNFPDRFSARQFPNYSSELNVNALLLGDSALYLCASSLRLGRGMNTEAFFGQGTRLTVV.